This is a list of T cell receptor beta chains from one sample in a study of T cell repertoires in cytomegalovirus infection. These receptors have no known antigen. One entry per CDR3 protein results from TCRdb running MiXCR on the reads. The sample records approximately 910,000 distinct CDR3 sequences, roughly 30% being singletons. Here the sequenced sample was cultured CD8+ T cells from PBMCs, taken from culture after CMV antigen stimulation. The receptors originated from a human donor in good health (CMV status not recorded). Some clones in this sample may be carry-over from other donors' samples. Each CDR3 is given with its conserved first and last residue. Each record gives: J gene, clone size, V gene, D gene, CDR3 protein, CDR3 DNA. The D gene is left open where the match is weak. Clone size appears in some rows only: once, few, many, or a class for an expanded clone.

>TRBJ2-7|few|TRBV14|-
CASSQVRVPPYEQYF
TGTGCCAGCAGCCAAGTGCGGGTGCCCCCCTACGAGCAGTACTTC
>TRBJ1-2|few|TRBV19|-
CASSPRLLGSYGYTF
TGTGCCAGTAGCCCTCGCCTACTGGGGAGCTATGGCTACACCTTC
>TRBJ2-4|many|TRBV7-2|-
CASSLVPALNKNIQYF
TGTGCCAGCAGCTTAGTTCCAGCGCTAAACAAAAACATTCAGTACTTC
>TRBJ2-1|-|TRBV6-1|TRBD1
CASSKEGQGPNEQFF
TGTGCCAGCAGTAAAGAGGGACAGGGGCCCAATGAGCAGTTCTTC
>TRBJ2-1|-|TRBV6-2/TRBV6-3|TRBD1
CASSYSDRVSDEQFF
TGTGCCAGCAGTTACTCCGACAGGGTATCCGATGAGCAGTTCTTC
>TRBJ1-1|few|TRBV19|-
CASSMEGRTEAFF
TGTGCCAGTAGTATGGAAGGGAGAACTGAAGCTTTCTTT
>TRBJ2-7|-|TRBV6-5|TRBD1
CASSTPGQYYEQYF
TGTGCCAGCAGTACTCCGGGACAGTACTACGAGCAGTACTTC
>TRBJ2-7|many|TRBV7-8|-
CASSSLIGYEQYF
TGTGCCAGCAGCTCCCTAATCGGCTACGAGCAGTACTTC
>TRBJ2-1|-|TRBV5-1|TRBD2
CASSLGDGSGGLYNEQFF
TGCGCCAGCAGCTTGGGGGACGGTAGCGGGGGCCTCTACAATGAGCAGTTCTTC
>TRBJ2-2|few|TRBV24-1|-
CATSDTRKNTGELFF
TGTGCCACCAGTGATACCCGGAAGAACACCGGGGAGCTGTTTTTT
>TRBJ2-7|-|TRBV20-1|-
CSATNGKGKTYEQYF
TGCAGTGCTACAAACGGGAAGGGGAAAACCTACGAGCAGTACTTC
>TRBJ2-5|-|TRBV5-4|TRBD2
CASSFVGGGQETQYF
TGTGCCAGCAGCTTTGTGGGGGGGGGACAAGAGACCCAGTACTTC
>TRBJ2-4|-|TRBV18|-
CASSSEGGNIQYF
TGTGCCAGCTCATCAGAGGGTGGAAACATTCAGTACTTC
>TRBJ2-7|-|TRBV20-1|-
CSASNRDTLWEQYF
TGCAGTGCTAGCAACCGGGACACGCTTTGGGAGCAGTACTTC
>TRBJ1-6|-|TRBV4-1|-
CASSQEAGGTYNSPLHF
TGCGCCAGCAGCCAAGAGGCGGGGGGAACCTATAATTCACCCCTCCACTTT
>TRBJ1-1|-|TRBV19|-
CASSIDGSNTEAFF
TGTGCCAGTAGTATAGATGGCTCGAACACTGAAGCTTTCTTT
>TRBJ1-2|-|TRBV7-6|TRBD1
CASSLGQGAIGYTF
TGTGCCAGCAGCTTAGGGCAGGGGGCGATCGGCTACACCTTC
>TRBJ1-6|-|TRBV12-3/TRBV12-4|-
CASTGDGSYNSPLHF
TGTGCCAGCACCGGGGACGGCTCCTATAATTCACCCCTCCACTTT
>TRBJ2-2|-|TRBV6-2/TRBV6-3|-
CASSTRGRRAGELFF
TGTGCCAGCAGCACACGGGGACGGCGGGCCGGGGAGCTGTTTTTT
>TRBJ2-7|-|TRBV6-6|TRBD2
CASRGLAGDVEQYF
TGTGCCAGCAGAGGACTAGCGGGGGACGTCGAGCAGTACTTC
>TRBJ2-5|few|TRBV7-9|-
CASSLAARRETQYF
TGTGCCAGCAGCTTAGCCGCGCGACGGGAGACCCAGTACTTC
>TRBJ2-1|many|TRBV4-1|-
CASSQGVARGYYNEQFF
TGCGCCAGCAGCCAAGGGGTGGCACGGGGATACTACAATGAGCAGTTCTTC
>TRBJ1-1|few|TRBV7-8|-
CASSPPFTEAFF
TGTGCCAGCAGCCCCCCCTTCACTGAAGCTTTCTTT
>TRBJ1-1|few|TRBV28|-
CASSFGAGLGAFF
TGTGCCAGCAGTTTCGGGGCGGGTCTGGGAGCTTTCTTT
>TRBJ1-4|-|TRBV29-1|-
CSVEVPSTNEKLFF
TGCAGCGTTGAAGTGCCATCAACTAATGAAAAACTGTTTTTT
>TRBJ2-7|-|TRBV4-3|-
CASSRSPLAGGSDEQYF
TGCGCCAGCAGCCGAAGCCCGCTGGCAGGGGGGTCCGACGAGCAGTACTTC
>TRBJ2-2|few|TRBV7-9|-
CASRQSQGENTGELFF
TGTGCCAGCAGACAAAGCCAGGGCGAGAACACCGGGGAGCTGTTTTTT
>TRBJ2-4|-|TRBV9|-
CASSVAGGFGIQYF
TGTGCCAGCAGCGTAGCTGGGGGTTTCGGCATTCAGTACTTC
>TRBJ2-5|many|TRBV6-1|TRBD1
CASSKWGPGTAEETQYF
TGTGCCAGCAGTAAATGGGGCCCCGGGACAGCCGAAGAGACCCAGTACTTC
>TRBJ2-3|few|TRBV7-9|-
CASRNWGTDTQYF
TGTGCCAGCAGAAACTGGGGAACAGATACGCAGTATTTT
>TRBJ2-5|-|TRBV20-1|-
CSGKRRQVSETQYF
TGCAGTGGAAAACGTCGACAGGTTTCGGAGACACAGTACTTC
>TRBJ2-1|-|TRBV6-7|TRBD2
CASSYSWRPTSGGDNEQFF
TGTGCCAGCAGTTACTCGTGGCGTCCGACTAGCGGGGGGGACAATGAGCAGTTCTTC
>TRBJ2-1|-|TRBV6-1|TRBD2
CASSDQISGETLYNEQFF
TGTGCCAGCAGTGATCAAATTAGCGGGGAGACCTTATACAATGAGCAGTTCTTC
>TRBJ2-3|few|TRBV3-1|-
CASSQEFSWSTDTQYF
TGTGCCAGCAGCCAAGAATTTAGCTGGAGCACAGATACGCAGTATTTT
>TRBJ2-3|-|TRBV6-2/TRBV6-3|-
CASSYRSSTDTQYF
TGTGCCAGCAGTTACCGGTCTAGCACAGATACGCAGTATTTT
>TRBJ2-7|few|TRBV7-6|TRBD1
CVSSPRGRQGDREQYF
TGTGTCAGCAGCCCTAGAGGGAGACAGGGAGATAGGGAGCAGTACTTC
>TRBJ1-5|few|TRBV5-6|-
CASSWGGTGQPQHF
TGTGCCAGCAGCTGGGGCGGGACCGGTCAGCCCCAGCATTTT
>TRBJ2-3|many|TRBV7-2|-
CASSFGPGSRDTQYF
TGTGCCAGCAGCTTCGGACCGGGGAGTAGAGATACGCAGTATTTT
>TRBJ2-5|many|TRBV7-6|TRBD1
CASSLARGLGVQETQYF
TGTGCCAGCAGCTTAGCAAGGGGGCTAGGGGTCCAAGAGACCCAGTACTTC
>TRBJ1-5|few|TRBV28|-
CASSGQLYSNQPQHF
TGTGCCAGCAGTGGACAGCTTTATAGCAATCAGCCCCAGCATTTT
>TRBJ1-2|-|TRBV7-9|-
CASTDPSWDYGYTF
TGTGCCAGCACCGACCCATCCTGGGACTATGGCTACACCTTC
>TRBJ2-3|-|TRBV27|-
CASSLVFSRTDTQYF
TGTGCCAGCAGTTTGGTATTTTCCCGCACAGATACGCAGTATTTT
>TRBJ2-7|-|TRBV18|-
CASSPPTGPLEQYF
TGTGCCAGCTCACCACCAACGGGACCCCTCGAGCAGTACTTC
>TRBJ2-1|-|TRBV6-5|TRBD1
CASKDRDRTYNEQFF
TGTGCCAGCAAGGATAGGGACAGGACCTACAATGAGCAGTTCTTC
>TRBJ1-5|few|TRBV7-9|-
CASSSLQGRSWGPQHF
TGTGCCAGCAGCTCCCTCCAAGGACGGAGCTGGGGGCCCCAGCATTTT
>TRBJ2-3|many|TRBV7-2|TRBD2
CASSLKAGSEYF
TGTGCCAGCAGCTTAAAAGCGGGGTCGGAGTATTTT
>TRBJ2-7|few|TRBV19|-
CASTQGWGITSYEQYF
TGTGCCAGTACTCAAGGATGGGGAATCACCTCCTACGAGCAGTACTTC
>TRBJ1-5|many|TRBV7-8|-
CASSLGVGDQPQHF
TGTGCCAGCAGCTTAGGTGTAGGGGATCAGCCCCAGCATTTT
>TRBJ1-6|-|TRBV6-5|-
CASSYSRTANSPLHF
TGTGCCAGCAGTTACTCGAGGACAGCTAATTCACCCCTCCACTTT
>TRBJ2-7|many|TRBV7-9|-
CASSLPGRSYEQYF
TGTGCCAGCAGCTTACCAGGCAGGTCCTACGAGCAGTACTTC
>TRBJ1-1|-|TRBV10-3|TRBD1
CAISDPDRGPEAFF
TGTGCCATCAGTGACCCCGACAGGGGGCCTGAAGCTTTCTTT
>TRBJ2-1|few|TRBV12-3/TRBV12-4|TRBD2
CASSFSLAGGPGEQFF
TGTGCCAGCAGTTTTTCACTAGCGGGGGGGCCCGGTGAGCAGTTCTTC
>TRBJ2-3|few|TRBV4-3|TRBD2
CASSQDQRTSLTDTQYF
TGCGCCAGCAGCCAAGATCAGCGGACTAGCCTCACAGATACGCAGTATTTT
>TRBJ2-1|few|TRBV19|-
CASSIGTPVYNEQFF
TGTGCCAGTAGTATCGGGACACCTGTTTACAATGAGCAGTTCTTC
>TRBJ2-7|-|TRBV25-1|-
CASSELLSLRDGVPYEQYF
TGTGCCAGCAGTGAACTACTTTCCCTCCGGGACGGAGTCCCCTACGAGCAGTACTTC